This T cell receptor (beta chain) was sequenced for a study of blood T cell repertoires in COVID-19. TCRdb's table, derived via immunoSEQ multiplex PCR, lists solely in-frame clones and lacks some. Of about 180,000 clones in the sample, approximately 83% were seen once. The CDR3 length is 17 residues. Germline CDR1 SGHKS, CDR2 YYEKEE (reference sequence). Between the trimmed V and J ends, which lost 0 bases and 2 bases, there was a span of 15 bases. This sequence originates from a man between 50 and 59 years old with active or convalescent COVID-19. The V gene is TRBV5-5, the J gene TRBJ1-3; D is perhaps TRBD1 (6 bases). Sample: peripheral blood. As DNA, the CDR3 is TGTGCCAGCAGCTTGGTCTTGGCCAGGGGCCCTGGAAACACCATATATTTT. The encoded protein is CASSLVLARGPGNTIYF. The whole variable domain, remainder taken from reference TRBV5-5 and TRBJ1-3, is DAGVTQSPTHLIKTRGQQVTLRCSPISGHKSVSWYQQVLGQGPQFIFQYYEKEERGRGNFPDRFSARQFPNYSSELNVNALLLGDSALYLCASSLVLARGPGNTIYFGEGSWLTVV.